This TCR beta chain originates from a study of cytomegalovirus exposure and HLA in healthy donors. The study, taken as a whole, reports: DRB1 showed the most TCR associations and HLA-C the fewest in a later analysis, as rates varied by HLA locus. Later analysis associated a missense DCLRE1C variant with TCR beta V- and J-gene trimming.

Note on this clone: Its antigen is not known.

The PCR contained 60 Vbeta and 13 Jbeta primers. Sequencing used immunoSEQ multiplex PCR; TCRdb keeps in-frame clones, though not all of them. The repertoire has some 110,000 clones, about 76% of them found once; the top ten carry around 5.8%. This CDR3 comprises 16 residues. Trimming stripped 4 bases from V and 6 bases from J, with 21 bases between. Germline V gene lookup returns CDR1 SGDLS and CDR2 YYNGEE. Sequenced material: PBMCs. The source of this sequence is a woman in her forties or fifties in good health and CMV-seropositive. This rearrangement joins TRBV9 to TRBJ2-3; tentatively, D is TRBD1 (6 bases). The CDR3 protein is CASSPRKGQGMDTQYF. CDR3 DNA: TGTGCCAGCAGCCCCCGAAAGGGCCAGGGGATGGATACGCAGTATTTT.